Each of the 5 T cell receptor beta chains below was sequenced from the same sample in a study of human T cells and chemical hapten exposure. The sample's time point: pre-sensitization, week 0. Treatment noted: therapeutic diphenylcyclopropenone sensitization with weekly scalp DPC. MiXCR was run by TCRdb on the RACE reads, yielding one entry per CDR3 protein. The sample has about 270,000 distinct CDR3 sequences, about 7.7% seen once. Specimen: whole blood, collected in connection with sensitization to the hapten diphenylcyclopropenone (DPC). The origin of the receptors is a man aged 18 to 29 with alopecia areata. Some clones in this sample may be carry-over from other donors' samples.

This rearrangement joins TRBV6-5 to TRBJ2-5; 14 bases are shared with TRBD2. J was trimmed by 1 base and V by 8 bases; bases with no gene match: 15. CDR1 is MNHEY and CDR2 is SVGAGI in the germline V gene. The CDR3 has 19 amino acids. For the CDR3, the DNA is TGTGCCAGCCGAAAGGGACTAGCGGGGGTCCGCGGGCTCCAAGAGACCCAGTACTTC. Its protein is CASRKGLAGVRGLQETQYF.

The chain couples TRBV12-3 or TRBV12-4 to TRBJ2-2; D is unclear. CDR3 size: 17 residues. Trimming removed 3 bases at V and 4 bases at J, with 18 bases between. The CDR3, as DNA: TGTGCCAGCAGTTTTTTTAATAGTGGCGGTCGCACCGGGGAGCTGTTTTTT. Encoded protein: CASSFFNSGGRTGELFF.

The table lists this clonotype with many counts. This rearrangement joins TRBV6-1 to TRBJ1-5; no reliable D call. CDR1 is MNHNS and CDR2 is SASEGT in the germline V gene. V was cut by 8 bases and J by 3 bases, with 5 bases left in between. The CDR3 sequence is 11 residues long. CDR3 bases: TGTGCCAGCGGTTACAATCAGCCCCAGCATTTT. Its protein is CASGYNQPQHF.

This clonotype was seen a handful of times. The chain joins TRBV7-9 to TRBJ1-4, with 7 bases matching TRBD1. The germline V gene has CDR1 SEHNR and CDR2 FQNEAQ (reference sequence). V shed 3 bases, J shed 11 bases, and the junction held 18 bases outside the gene matches. This CDR3 spans 17 amino acids. This CDR3 is CASSFYPSGQTVGKLFF. CDR3 nucleotides: TGTGCCAGCAGCTTCTACCCTTCGGGACAGACCGTTGGCAAACTGTTTTTT.

The chain uses TRBV28 and TRBJ1-4; a possible D gene is TRBD1 (5 bases). V was pared by 7 bases and J by 8 bases, with 14 bases between. CDR3 length: 13 amino acids. In germline, CDR1 is MDHEN, CDR2 SYDVKM. CDR3 in amino acids: CASKYPGPEKLFF. CDR3 in DNA: TGTGCCAGCAAATATCCGGGGCCCGAAAAACTGTTTTTT.